Below, 30 T cell receptor beta chains from the same sample are listed, as sequenced in a study of T cell repertoires in cytomegalovirus infection. TCRdb processed the reads anew with MiXCR; each CDR3 protein has one entry. The sample shows about 76,000 distinct CDR3 sequences, around 3.5% of them seen only once. The source material was PBMCs. These receptors all come from a human donor in good health (CMV status not recorded). Some clones in this sample may be carry-over from other donors' samples.

This clonotype was seen ten or more times. The V and J genes are TRBV6-1 and TRBJ1-6; D gene ambiguous. V dropped 4 bases and J dropped 4 bases, with 11 bases sitting between them. The CDR3 has 15 amino acids. Germline V CDR1 and CDR2: MNHNS, SASEGT. DNA for the CDR3: TGTGCCAGCAGTGGTTCAGGCGAATATAATTCACCCCTCCACTTT. This codes for CASSGSGEYNSPLHF.

This clonotype was observed at least ten times. J is TRBJ1-4 and V is TRBV18; D ambiguous. V lost 5 bases to trimming and J lost 0 bases, with 19 bases between them. Germline V lookup: CDR1 KGHSH, CDR2 LQKENI. The CDR3 consists of 18 residues. The CDR3 bases are TGTGCCAGCTCAAAAGACATACTCAGCTCTGCAACTAATGAAAAACTGTTTTTT. It codes for CASSKDILSSATNEKLFF.

This clonotype showed up many times. V is TRBV6-2 or TRBV6-3 and J is TRBJ1-1; unclear D gene. CDR3 size: 11 residues. Germline CDR1 and CDR2: MNHEY and SVGEGT. V was shortened by 2 bases and J by 6 bases, with 4 bases between the two germline ends. The CDR3 DNA sequence: TGTGCCAGCAGTTACGTGGCTGAAGCTTTCTTT. Its translation is CASSYVAEAFF.

This clonotype occurred many times. The chain joins TRBV7-9 to TRBJ2-1, with 7 bases identical to TRBD1. V dropped 5 bases and J dropped 6; count of bases not matched to a gene: 7. Germline V lookup: CDR1 SEHNR, CDR2 FQNEAQ (reference sequence). The CDR3 contains 14 residues. The CDR3, as DNA: TGTGCCAGCAGCCCCCCAGACAGGGTCAATGAGCAGTTCTTC. The encoded protein is CASSPPDRVNEQFF. The full variable domain, its missing parts supplied by reference TRBV7-9 and TRBJ2-1, is DTGVSQNPRHKITKRGQNVTFRCDPISEHNRLYWYRQTLGQGPEFLTYFQNEAQLEKSRLLSDRFSAERPKGSFSTLEIQRTEQGDSAMYLCASSPPDRVNEQFFGPGTRLTVL.

This clonotype was observed at least ten times. V gene TRBV20-1 combines with J gene TRBJ2-3; 7 bases line up with TRBD2. This CDR3 has 15 residues. The V and J ends lost 0 bases and 2 bases, in that order; junction bases with no gene match: 5. CDR1 is DFQATT, CDR2 SNEGSKA, per germline (reference sequence). DNA of the CDR3: TGCAGTGCTAGAGAGACTAGCTTAAACACAGATACGCAGTATTTT. This gives the protein CSARETSLNTDTQYF.

This clonotype was found many times. This rearrangement joins TRBV4-1 to TRBJ1-1; TRBD1 is a possible D gene (5 bases). In germline, CDR1 is MGHRA, CDR2 YSYEKL. This CDR3 region has 15 residues. V lost 0 bases and J 4 bases, leaving 12 bases between the germline ends. DNA of the CDR3: TGCGCCAGCAGCCAAGATCAGGGCAGACTCACTGAAGCTTTCTTT. It translates to CASSQDQGRLTEAFF.

The table lists this clonotype with many counts. The chain employs TRBV28 and TRBJ2-7, with D tentatively TRBD2 (5 bases). The germline V gene encodes CDR1 MDHEN and CDR2 SYDVKM. The germline V and J ends were trimmed by 5 bases and 7 bases, with 18 bases remaining between them. The CDR3 is 14 residues long. The chain's CDR3 is CASSRRPLGGEQYF. The CDR3 coding sequence is TGTGCCAGCAGTCGCCGTCCCCTAGGAGGAGAGCAGTACTTC.

This clonotype was recorded many times. The chain recombines TRBV7-2 with TRBJ2-7, with 10 positions matching TRBD2. This CDR3 is built from 15 residues. V trimming: 5 bases; J trimming: 4 bases; junction bases outside the gene matches: 8. Germline values: CDR1 SGHTA, CDR2 FQGNSA. CDR3 loop: CASSARVAGGYEQYF. CDR3 DNA sequence: TGTGCCAGCAGCGCCCGGGTAGCGGGGGGATACGAGCAGTACTTC.

This clonotype has at least ten counts. The chain recombines TRBV7-2 with TRBJ1-2; TRBD1 is a possible D gene (6 bases). The CDR3 runs to 14 residues. Germline V gene lookup returns CDR1 SGHTA and CDR2 FQGNSA. Trimming took 6 bases from V and 4 from J, leaving 15 bases between them. The DNA of the CDR3 is TGTGCCAGCAGTTACACCCGGGGGGCCTATGGCTACACCTTC. Translating it yields CASSYTRGAYGYTF.

This clonotype was counted at least ten times. The genes are TRBV7-2 and TRBJ1-6, with 8 bases lining up with TRBD1. The CDR3 spans 15 residues. The J segment lost 14 bases and the V segment lost 5 bases, leaving 14 bases of the junction unmatched. CDR1 is SGHTA and CDR2 is FQGNSA in the germline V gene. CDR3 region: CASSTGQGPGRTLHF. As DNA, the CDR3 is TGTGCCAGCAGCACTGGACAGGGCCCGGGGCGGACCCTCCACTTT.

This clonotype was observed many times. This rearrangement joins TRBV7-8 to TRBJ1-5, with 9 bases that match TRBD1. CDR3 length equals 15 residues. V was pared by 7 bases and J by 6 bases, with 10 bases of the junction left unmatched. The V gene's germline CDR1 is SGHVS and CDR2 FQNEAQ. Written as DNA, the CDR3 is TGTGCCAGCACCAATGACAGGGGGAAGGGTCAGCCCCAGCATTTT. Its translation: CASTNDRGKGQPQHF.

This clonotype was detected many times. DNA of the CDR3: TGCGCCAGCAGCTTGGATTGGGTCCTAGATACGCAGTATTTT. Amino acid sequence: CASSLDWVLDTQYF. The chain couples TRBV5-1 to TRBJ2-3; no clear D gene. The CDR3 is 14 residues long. V lost 0 bases and J lost 5, with 10 bases in between. CDR1 is SGHRS, CDR2 YFSETQ, per germline.

This clonotype was seen repeatedly, ten times or more. V usage is TRBV24-1 and J usage is TRBJ2-2; D remains unclear. The CDR3 has 14 residues. CDR1 is KGHDR, CDR2 SFDVKD, per germline. The V end was cut by 6 bases, the J end by 2 bases, with 9 bases between. DNA of the CDR3: TGTGCCACCAGTATAGACACCAACACCGGGGAGCTGTTTTTT. Protein: CATSIDTNTGELFF.

This clonotype was seen repeatedly, ten times or more. The chain combines TRBV7-2 with TRBJ2-6; weak D call: TRBD2 (5 bases). The V end lost 3 bases, the J end lost 1 base, and 10 bases lay between the germline ends. CDR1 and CDR2 from the germline V gene are SGHTA and FQGNSA. The CDR3 consists of 16 residues. The CDR3 reads CASSFIAGSGANVLTF. DNA of the CDR3: TGTGCCAGCAGCTTTATTGCGGGTTCTGGGGCCAACGTCCTGACTTTC. The variable domain in full, with the rest retrieved from reference TRBV7-2 and TRBJ2-6, is GAGVSQSPSNKVTEKGKDVELRCDPISGHTALYWYRQSLGQGLEFLIYFQGNSAPDKSGLPSDRFSAERTGGSVSTLTIQRTQQEDSAVYLCASSFIAGSGANVLTFGAGSRLTVL.

This clonotype was seen repeatedly, ten times or more. The chain joins TRBV7-8 to TRBJ2-1, with TRBD2 matching over 9 bases. The CDR3 sequence is 15 residues long. Germline-derived CDR1 and CDR2 are SGHVS and FQNEAQ. Trimming cost V 4 bases and J 8 bases; bases outside gene matches: 9. This CDR3 is CASSYYSGGRDEQFF. The DNA of the CDR3 is TGTGCCAGCAGCTACTATAGCGGGGGTCGGGATGAGCAGTTCTTC.

This clonotype was found many times. V gene TRBV7-9 combines with J gene TRBJ2-3, with D perhaps TRBD1 (5 bases). V was clipped by 10 bases and J by 0 bases, with 11 bases between them. From germline, CDR1 is SEHNR and CDR2 FQNEAQ (reference sequence). This CDR3 contains 13 residues. This chain's CDR3 is CATLGQSTDTQYF. For the CDR3, the DNA is TGTGCCACCCTGGGGCAGAGCACAGATACGCAGTATTTT.

This clonotype was recorded at least ten times. The CDR3 sequence is CASSLGPDHYGNTIYF. The CDR3, as DNA: TGTGCCAGCAGCTTGGGACCGGACCATTATGGAAACACCATATATTTT. This chain connects TRBV7-2 to TRBJ1-3; a possible D gene is TRBD1 (5 bases). In germline, CDR1 is SGHTA, CDR2 FQGNSA. The CDR3 sequence is 16 residues long. The V end lost 3 bases, the J end lost 3 bases, and 15 bases lay between the germline ends.

This clonotype was seen many times. The V call is TRBV28, the J call TRBJ2-3; a possible D gene is TRBD1 (6 bases). Germline values: CDR1 MDHEN, CDR2 SYDVKM. V was pared by 3 bases and J by 3 bases, with 10 bases between. The CDR3 covers 14 residues. CDR3 coding DNA: TGTGCCAGCAGTTTTATACAGGGAACAGATACGCAGTATTTT. Amino acids: CASSFIQGTDTQYF.

This clonotype was seen ten or more times. The rearrangement uses TRBV2 and TRBJ1-2; 7 positions match TRBD1. Germline assignment: CDR1 SNHLY and CDR2 FYNNEI. The CDR3 runs 14 residues. Trimming took 8 bases from V and 7 from J; bases not matched to a gene: 13. DNA of the CDR3: TGTGCCAGCTCAAAGGCGAGGGGGCAGGTTGGCTACACCTTC. Protein product: CASSKARGQVGYTF. The entire variable domain, with the rest obtained from reference TRBV2 and TRBJ1-2, is as follows: EPEVTQTPSHQVTQMGQEVILRCVPISNHLYFYWYRQILGQKVEFLVSFYNNEISEKSEIFDDQFSVERPDGSNFTLKIRSTKLEDSAMYFCASSKARGQVGYTFGSGTRLTVV.

This clonotype appeared many times. The chain has TRBV7-2 and TRBJ2-5; D is possibly TRBD2 (7 bases). V gave up 0 bases and J gave up 5 bases, with 10 bases separating them. CDR3 length equals 14 residues. CDR1 SGHTA and CDR2 FQGNSA come from the germline V gene. DNA for the CDR3: TGTGCCAGCAGCTTAGCCGGGGGGCGGGAGACCCAGTACTTC. It is translated as CASSLAGGRETQYF.

This clonotype was recorded at least ten times. The chain carries TRBV7-2 and TRBJ2-6; D is perhaps TRBD2 (6 bases). Trimming stripped 1 base from V and 4 bases from J, with 8 bases between. CDR3 length: 15 residues. Germline CDR1 reads SGHTA; CDR2 reads FQGNSA. The CDR3 loop reads CASSLGGVGANVLTF. The CDR3 nucleotides are TGTGCCAGCAGCTTAGGCGGGGTCGGGGCCAACGTCCTGACTTTC.

This clonotype was recorded at least ten times. V usage is TRBV7-8 and J usage is TRBJ2-4, with 8 bases aligning to TRBD2. The germline CDR1 and CDR2 sequences are SGHVS and FQNEAQ. V lost 5 bases to trimming and J lost 6 bases; unmatched junction nucleotides: 9. This CDR3 has 15 residues. CDR3: CASSPNPGGGNIQYF. CDR3 coding DNA: TGTGCCAGCAGCCCCAACCCCGGGGGGGGAAACATTCAGTACTTC.

This clonotype appeared many times. The chain carries TRBV7-8 and TRBJ2-2, with 9 bases aligning to TRBD2. The CDR3 runs to 16 residues. Germline lookup yields CDR1 SGHVS and CDR2 FQNEAQ. Germline trimming cut 4 bases from V and 2 bases from J; bases unmatched to any gene: 5. DNA for the CDR3: TGTGCCAGCAGCTCGTCGACTAGCGGAAACACCGGGGAGCTGTTTTTT. Amino acid sequence: CASSSSTSGNTGELFF.

This clonotype was picked up many times. The CDR3: CSAGRVRGRPGEQYF. The CDR3 nucleotides read TGCAGTGCGGGAAGGGTCCGGGGCAGGCCGGGGGAGCAGTACTTC. The V gene is TRBV20-1, the J gene TRBJ2-7; D is perhaps TRBD1 or TRBD2 (5 bases each). The germline V gene encodes CDR1 DFQATT and CDR2 SNEGSKA (reference sequence). This CDR3 is built from 15 residues. Trimming cost V 6 bases and J 7 bases, with 25 bases left between them.

There are many counts of this clonotype. DNA of the CDR3: TGTGCCAGCAGCGACCGGGACAGCCTACAAGAGACCCAGTACTTC. As protein: CASSDRDSLQETQYF. J is TRBJ2-5 and V is TRBV7-8; 7 positions match TRBD1. In germline, CDR1 is SGHVS, CDR2 FQNEAQ. CDR3 length equals 15 residues. The trim removed 5 bases at V and 2 bases at J, leaving 8 bases unmatched.

This clonotype was observed many times. The chain couples TRBV7-2 to TRBJ2-1, with TRBD2 matching 15 bases. The CDR3 is 21 amino acids. CDR1 SGHTA and CDR2 FQGNSA come from the germline V gene. With V trimmed by 1 base and J by 9 bases, 19 bases remained unmatched. The CDR3 DNA reads TGTGCCAGCAGCTTAGGATGGACTAGCGGGGGGGCCAAGGGTTCCGCCGTTGAGCAGTTCTTC. It encodes CASSLGWTSGGAKGSAVEQFF.

This clonotype was picked up many times. This sequence joins TRBV15 and TRBJ1-2, with D uncertain. The CDR3 loop spans 13 amino acids. Trimming shortened V by 5 bases and J by 7 bases, and 14 bases separated the two germline ends. The germline CDR1 and CDR2 sequences are LNHNV and YYDKDF (reference sequence). The CDR3 DNA sequence: TGTGCCACCAGCCGTCTGTTGACGGGTGGCTACACCTTC. Translation: CATSRLLTGGYTF.

The sample holds many counts of this clonotype. This rearrangement joins TRBV11-2 to TRBJ2-1, with D possibly being TRBD2 (5 bases). Per the germline V gene, CDR1 is SGHAT and CDR2 is FQNNGV. The V end was cut by 5 bases, the J end by 3 bases, with 8 bases between. The CDR3 totals 13 residues. This CDR3 is CASSAGLYNEQFF. The CDR3 DNA sequence: TGTGCCAGCAGCGCCGGACTCTACAATGAGCAGTTCTTC.

The sample holds many counts of this clonotype. The chain links TRBV10-3 to TRBJ2-1; 9 bases are a match to TRBD2. The CDR3 loop spans 17 amino acids. Germline CDR1 is ENHRY and CDR2 is SYGVKD. V was pared by 3 bases and J by 5 bases, with 11 bases of the junction left unmatched. This CDR3 is CAISDARGLAIDNEQFF. Here the CDR3 DNA reads TGTGCCATCAGTGATGCCCGCGGACTAGCGATCGACAATGAGCAGTTCTTC.

This clonotype was counted ten times or more. The J gene is TRBJ2-3, the V gene TRBV7-2; D uncertain. Germline assignment: CDR1 SGHTA and CDR2 FQGNSA. Trimming pared 5 bases from V and 2 bases from J, leaving 14 bases between. This CDR3 has 15 amino acids. The CDR3 here is CASSLDWANTDTQYF. For the CDR3, the DNA is TGTGCCAGCAGCCTAGATTGGGCGAACACAGATACGCAGTATTTT.